The rows below give T cell receptor beta chains drawn from one sample of a study of Ad26.COV2.S vaccination and SARS-CoV-2 variants. TCRdb's table, derived via immunoSEQ multiplex PCR, lists solely in-frame clones and lacks some. The table includes 440,000 or so clones, about 92% detected once. The sample here was peripheral blood, taken in a trial of Ad26.COV2.S vaccine versus placebo. The origin of the receptors is a person between 18 and 65 years old who received the Ad26.COV2.S COVID-19 vaccine or a placebo. CDR3s include the opening cysteine and the closing phenylalanine or tryptophan. A D gene is named only where the DNA matches it firmly. For some rows the clone size is stated as once, few or many, or as a class when expanded; others skip it.

d_call,v_call,j_call,clone_size,cdr3_aa,cdr3_nt
NA,TRBV9,TRBJ1-2,NA,CASSVGPGNYGYTF,TGTGCCAGCAGCGTAGGTCCCGGAAACTATGGCTACACCTTC
NA,TRBV27,TRBJ2-7,NA,CASSAPGQSSYEQYF,TGTGCCAGCAGTGCCCCGGGACAAAGCTCCTACGAGCAGTACTTC
TRBD2,TRBV25-1,TRBJ2-3,NA,CVRPGTSGSTDTQYF,TGTGTCAGGCCCGGGACTAGCGGTTCCACAGATACGCAGTATTTT
TRBD1,TRBV28,TRBJ2-7,NA,CASSPGQGPLLEQYF,TGTGCCAGCAGCCCGGGACAGGGGCCGCTGCTCGAGCAGTACTTC
TRBD2,TRBV6-2/TRBV6-3,TRBJ2-1,few,CASSYPAGVWEQFF,TGTGCCAGCAGTTACCCAGCGGGAGTCTGGGAGCAGTTCTTC
TRBD2,TRBV28,TRBJ2-3,NA,CASSFPPDPSGSSDTQYF,TGTGCCAGCAGTTTCCCCCCCGACCCGAGCGGGAGCTCAGATACGCAGTATTTT
TRBD2,TRBV19,TRBJ2-7,NA,CASARTSGIYEQYF,TGTGCCAGTGCTAGGACTAGCGGGATTTACGAGCAGTACTTC
TRBD2,TRBV11-3,TRBJ2-1,NA,CASSLGASGSPSYNEQFF,TGTGCCAGCAGCTTAGGAGCTAGCGGGAGCCCTTCCTACAATGAGCAGTTCTTC
NA,TRBV4-3,TRBJ2-2,NA,CASSLQGAGTSLPNTGELFF,TGCGCCAGCAGCCTCCAGGGGGCCGGGACTAGTCTCCCGAACACCGGGGAGCTGTTTTTT
NA,TRBV24-1,TRBJ2-5,NA,CATSDFTQGNQETQYF,TGTGCCACCAGTGATTTTACGCAGGGTAACCAAGAGACCCAGTACTTC
NA,TRBV6-2/TRBV6-3,TRBJ2-1,NA,CASSYERHNEQFF,TGTGCCAGCAGTTATGAAAGACACAATGAGCAGTTCTTC
NA,TRBV28,TRBJ1-2,NA,CASSLGWARYTRGYTF,TGTGCCAGCAGTTTAGGGTGGGCACGGTATACGCGTGGCTACACCTTC
NA,TRBV6-1,TRBJ1-3,NA,CASSDGASGNTIYF,TGTGCCAGCAGTGACGGCGCCTCTGGAAACACCATATATTTT
NA,TRBV7-9,TRBJ2-1,few,CLSTELGNEQFF,TGTTTGAGCACGGAGCTGGGCAATGAGCAGTTCTTC
TRBD1,TRBV6-5,TRBJ2-7,NA,CASRPGQGPYEQYF,TGTGCCAGCAGACCGGGACAGGGACCCTACGAGCAGTACTTC
TRBD2,TRBV24-1,TRBJ2-3,NA,CATSDLGLAGEDTQYF,TGTGCCACCAGTGATTTAGGACTAGCGGGAGAAGATACGCAGTATTTT
NA,TRBV10-1,TRBJ2-4,NA,CARVGAGNIQYF,TGCGCCAGGGTCGGGGCGGGGAACATTCAGTACTTC
NA,TRBV13,TRBJ1-1,NA,CASSLGQEAFF,TGTGCCAGCAGCTTAGGACAGGAAGCTTTCTTT
TRBD1,TRBV6-6,TRBJ1-5,few,CASSSDRDLLLQPQHF,TGTGCCAGCAGTTCGGACAGGGACCTCCTACTTCAGCCCCAGCATTTT
TRBD2,TRBV27,TRBJ2-3,NA,CASSRLAGASDTQYF,TGTGCCAGCAGTCGGCTAGCGGGAGCTTCCGATACGCAGTATTTT
TRBD1,TRBV30,TRBJ2-3,NA,CAWSFLGQSSTDTQYF,TGTGCCTGGAGTTTCTTGGGACAGTCCAGCACAGATACGCAGTATTTT
TRBD2,TRBV7-9,TRBJ2-7,NA,CASSPGLAEYYEQYF,TGTGCCAGCAGCCCCGGACTAGCGGAATACTACGAGCAGTACTTC
TRBD2,TRBV28,TRBJ2-5,NA,CASSSGRGETQYF,TGTGCCAGCAGTAGCGGGAGAGGTGAGACCCAGTACTTC
TRBD2,TRBV7-3,TRBJ2-2,NA,CASRRLAGKEDGELFF,TGTGCCAGCAGGAGACTAGCGGGAAAGGAGGACGGGGAGCTGTTTTTT
NA,TRBV6-1,TRBJ2-7,NA,CASSEVEGVSYEQYF,TGTGCCAGCAGTGAGGTAGAGGGAGTCTCCTACGAGCAGTACTTC
TRBD2,TRBV7-3,TRBJ2-1,NA,CASSLTGTSAYNEQFF,TGTGCCAGCAGCTTAACCGGGACTAGCGCCTACAATGAGCAGTTCTTC
NA,TRBV19,TRBJ2-3,NA,CASSITGSTDTQYF,TGTGCCAGTAGTATAACGGGCAGCACAGATACGCAGTATTTT
TRBD1,TRBV9,TRBJ1-4,NA,CASSSSGTGGGKLFF,TGTGCCAGCAGCTCATCCGGGACAGGGGGCGGAAAACTGTTTTTT
TRBD2,TRBV29-1,TRBJ2-1,NA,CSVEDVMAGGEQFF,TGCAGCGTTGAAGACGTAATGGCGGGAGGGGAGCAGTTCTTC
TRBD1,TRBV20-1,TRBJ1-2,NA,CSASVGQGYGYTF,TGCAGTGCTAGTGTCGGACAGGGGTATGGCTACACCTTC
NA,TRBV18,TRBJ2-7,NA,CASSPSRQYEQYF,TGTGCCAGCTCACCGAGCAGACAGTACGAGCAGTACTTC
NA,TRBV5-4,TRBJ2-1,NA,CASSLKLMGHEQFF,TGTGCCAGCAGCTTGAAACTCATGGGGCATGAGCAGTTCTTC
NA,TRBV28,TRBJ2-1,NA,CASSPFEGLEDYNEQFF,TGTGCCAGCAGTCCTTTCGAGGGGCTCGAGGACTACAATGAGCAGTTCTTC
TRBD1,TRBV6-5,TRBJ1-1,once,CASSLTGASTEAFF,TGTGCCAGCAGTCTAACAGGGGCGAGCACTGAAGCTTTCTTT
NA,TRBV19,TRBJ1-2,once,CASTTENYGYTF,TGTGCCAGCACGACCGAGAACTATGGCTACACCTTC
TRBD1,TRBV28,TRBJ1-2,NA,CASSSNMITRTGYGYTF,TGTGCCAGCAGTTCCAATATGATCACCCGGACAGGCTATGGCTACACCTTC
TRBD1,TRBV2,TRBJ1-6,few,CASSGSGNRDRTYNSPLHF,TGTGCCAGCAGTGGTTCCGGGAACCGGGACAGAACCTATAATTCACCCCTCCACTTT
TRBD1,TRBV24-1,TRBJ2-2,NA,CATRGQGAGELFF,TGTGCCACCAGGGGACAGGGTGCCGGGGAGCTGTTTTTT
NA,TRBV7-3,TRBJ1-6,NA,CASSLGVNSPLHF,TGTGCCAGCAGCTTAGGAGTTAATTCACCCCTCCACTTT
TRBD1,TRBV13,TRBJ2-7,NA,CASSLDRDRVSYEQYF,TGTGCCAGCAGCCTCGACCGGGACAGGGTTTCCTACGAGCAGTACTTC
TRBD1,TRBV9,TRBJ2-6,NA,CASSRQGRSGANVLTF,TGTGCCAGCAGTAGACAGGGGCGCTCTGGGGCCAACGTCCTGACTTTC
NA,TRBV5-5,TRBJ2-7,NA,CASSQKDVSSYEQYF,TGTGCCAGCAGCCAGAAGGACGTGAGCTCCTACGAGCAGTACTTC
NA,TRBV7-2,TRBJ2-7,NA,CASSSTGSWHEQYF,TGTGCCAGCAGTTCAACAGGGTCTTGGCACGAGCAGTACTTC
NA,TRBV30,TRBJ2-5,once,CAWTGAGETQYF,TGTGCCTGGACAGGGGCCGGAGAGACCCAGTACTTC
TRBD1,TRBV4-3,TRBJ2-2,NA,CASSLTTGTGPGELFF,TGCGCCAGCAGCCTAACGACCGGGACAGGTCCCGGGGAGCTGTTTTTT